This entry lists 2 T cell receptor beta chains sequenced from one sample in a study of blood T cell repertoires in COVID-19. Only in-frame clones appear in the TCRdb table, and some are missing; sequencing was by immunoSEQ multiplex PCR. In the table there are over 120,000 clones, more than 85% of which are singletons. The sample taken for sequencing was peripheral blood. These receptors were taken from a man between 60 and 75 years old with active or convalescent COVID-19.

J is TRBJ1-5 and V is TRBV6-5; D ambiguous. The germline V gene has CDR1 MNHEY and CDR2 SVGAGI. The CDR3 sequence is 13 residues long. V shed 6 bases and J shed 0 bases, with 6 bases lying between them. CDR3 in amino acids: CASRQYSNQPQHF. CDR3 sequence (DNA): TGTGCCAGCAGACAGTATAGCAATCAGCCCCAGCATTTT.

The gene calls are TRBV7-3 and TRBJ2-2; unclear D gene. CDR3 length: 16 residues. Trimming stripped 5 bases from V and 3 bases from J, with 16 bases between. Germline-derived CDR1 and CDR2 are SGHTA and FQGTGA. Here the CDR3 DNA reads TGTGCCAGCAGCCTTTCGTTCTCGCGAGACACCGGGGAGCTGTTTTTT. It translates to CASSLSFSRDTGELFF. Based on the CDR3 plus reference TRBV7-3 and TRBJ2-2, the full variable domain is GAGVSQTPSNKVTEKGKYVELRCDPISGHTALYWYRQSLGQGPEFLIYFQGTGAADDSGLPNDRFFAVRPEGSVSTLKIQRTERGDSAVYLCASSLSFSRDTGELFFGEGSRLTVL.